One and the same sample provided the 9 T cell receptor beta chains below, sequenced in a study of control samples from healthy donors and cancer patients. Repertoires were generated with immunoSEQ multiplex PCR, while TCRdb's copy carries only in-frame clones and drops some. This sample carries roughly 400,000 clones, over 75% of them seen once, and the ten largest clones take 5.5% to 7.5%. Sample: PBMCs. These receptors were taken from a man aged 35 to 55 with head and neck cancer.

This chain uses TRBV11-1 with TRBJ2-3, with TRBD2 identical over 12 bases. Trimming cost V 5 bases and J 1 base; bases outside gene matches: 4. This CDR3 is built from 16 residues. Germline V gene data show CDR1 as SGHAT and CDR2 as FQDESV (reference sequence). In nucleotides, the CDR3 is TGTGCCAGCAGCCCCCGACTAGCGGGGGGCACAGATACGCAGTATTTT. This encodes CASSPRLAGGTDTQYF.

This chain links TRBV5-1 with TRBJ2-2; no clear D. The CDR3 is made up of 13 amino acids. The V and J ends lost 4 bases and 7 bases respectively, with 11 bases between them. Germline CDR1 SGHRS, CDR2 YFSETQ. CDR3 residues: CASSPLEVGELFF. The CDR3 nucleotides are TGCGCCAGCAGCCCGTTGGAAGTCGGGGAGCTGTTTTTT.

The chain is built from TRBV5-1 and TRBJ2-5, with TRBD1 matching 7 bases. Losses at the gene ends were 5 bases for V and 5 bases for J; bases not matched to a gene: 6. In germline, CDR1 is SGHRS, CDR2 YFSETQ. This CDR3 has 13 amino acids. Written as DNA, the CDR3 is TGCGCCAGCAGGATAACAGGGGTGGAGACCCAGTACTTC. Translation gives CASRITGVETQYF.

This chain uses TRBV5-6 with TRBJ2-7, with D hard to call. This CDR3 spans 15 amino acids. Germline values: CDR1 SGHDT, CDR2 YYEEEE. The V end lost 0 bases, the J end lost 2 bases, and 12 bases lay between the germline ends. The CDR3 DNA is TGTGCCAGCAGCTTGGCGAGGCTTCGAGCCTACGAGCAGTACTTC. As protein: CASSLARLRAYEQYF.

The rearrangement uses TRBV5-1 and TRBJ2-2; D may be TRBD2 (6 bases). V lost 5 bases and J lost 1, with 18 bases in between. The CDR3 extends over 17 amino acids. From germline, CDR1 is SGHRS and CDR2 YFSETQ. This chain's CDR3 is CASSLLAAGQNTGELFF. As DNA, the CDR3 is TGCGCCAGCAGTCTCCTGGCGGCGGGGCAGAACACCGGGGAGCTGTTTTTT.

This chain links TRBV5-1 with TRBJ2-7, with 7 positions matching TRBD2. CDR1 and CDR2 (germline): SGHRS, YFSETQ. Trimming at V came to 4 bases and at J to 2 bases, leaving 21 bases not matched to a gene. The CDR3 consists of 19 residues. DNA for the CDR3: TGCGCCAGCAGCCCACGGCCCTACCGGAGCGGGGTAGCCCCCTACGAGCAGTACTTC. As protein: CASSPRPYRSGVAPYEQYF.

The chain employs TRBV11-2 and TRBJ2-7, with a tentative D call TRBD2 (6 bases). The germline CDR1 and CDR2 sequences are SGHAT and FQNNGV. The CDR3 spans 16 residues. With 2 bases removed from V and 6 bases from J, the gap between germline ends came to 20 bases. The CDR3, as DNA: TGTGCCAGCAGCTTATCATCGGGGGATGGTATTGGCGAGCAGTACTTC. It codes for CASSLSSGDGIGEQYF.

This rearrangement joins TRBV5-1 to TRBJ2-6; D is unclear. CDR3 length: 15 residues. CDR1 and CDR2 from the germline V gene are SGHRS and YFSETQ. With 4 bases removed from V and 0 bases from J, the gap between germline ends came to 8 bases. Written as DNA, the CDR3 is TGCGCCAGCAGCCCGCCTCTCTCTGGGGCCAACGTCCTGACTTTC. It encodes CASSPPLSGANVLTF.

The CDR3 sequence: CASSLRHTGELFF. The CDR3 nucleotides read TGTGCCAGCAGTTTGAGACACACCGGGGAGCTGTTTTTT. The rearrangement uses TRBV12-3 or TRBV12-4 and TRBJ2-2, with D hard to call. Deletions cut 3 bases from V and 3 bases from J, with 5 bases between. The CDR3 totals 13 residues.